The rows below give T cell receptor beta chains drawn from one sample of a study of PD-1 blockade in classical Hodgkin lymphoma. Sequenced by immunoSEQ multiplex PCR; TCRdb stores in-frame clones only, minus some. The top ten hold about 1.7% of the sample, which has around 23,000 clones, around 84% seen once. This specimen was CD4+ T cells from blood, taken at baseline. These receptors came from a human donor with classical Hodgkin lymphoma. CDR3s include the opening cysteine and the closing phenylalanine or tryptophan. The D gene is left open where the match is weak. Clone size is stated in some rows and not others, as once, few, many or a class when expanded.

V gene	D gene	J gene	CDR3 length	clone size	CDR3 protein	CDR3 DNA
TRBV28	-	TRBJ1-6	14	-	CASSLGHGNSPLHF	TGTGCCAGCAGTTTGGGACACGGAAATTCACCCCTCCACTTT
TRBV13	TRBD2	TRBJ2-3	13	-	CASSFGGRDTQYF	TGTGCCAGCAGCTTCGGGGGGAGGGATACGCAGTATTTT
TRBV7-9	TRBD1	TRBJ1-2	11	few	CASTTGEGYTF	TGTGCCAGCACGACAGGGGAAGGCTACACCTTC
TRBV7-2	-	TRBJ1-1	13	-	CASRAGWSTEAFF	TGTGCCAGCAGGGCAGGATGGAGCACTGAAGCTTTCTTT
TRBV5-4	-	TRBJ1-6	14	few	CASSFQDRDSPLHF	TGTGCCAGCAGCTTCCAAGACCGAGATTCACCCCTCCACTTT
TRBV4-3	-	TRBJ2-5	13	-	CASSPRDGETQYF	TGCGCCAGCAGCCCGCGGGACGGGGAGACCCAGTACTTC
TRBV30	-	TRBJ1-2	9	-	CAWNYGYTF	TGTGCCTGGAACTATGGCTACACCTTC
TRBV19	-	TRBJ2-7	16	-	CASSMNPYGGSYEQYF	TGTGCCAGTAGTATGAACCCTTATGGAGGCTCCTACGAGCAGTACTTC
TRBV13	TRBD2	TRBJ2-1	15	-	CASSQTSGPYNEQFF	TGTGCCAGCAGCCAAACTAGCGGCCCCTACAATGAGCAGTTCTTC
TRBV5-4	-	TRBJ1-2	14	-	CASSLAGPSHGYTF	TGTGCCAGCAGCTTGGCAGGGCCCTCCCATGGCTACACCTTC
TRBV5-1	TRBD1	TRBJ1-4	15	-	CASSSQGAANEKLFF	TGCGCCAGCAGCTCCCAGGGGGCAGCTAATGAAAAACTGTTTTTT
TRBV28	-	TRBJ1-6	16	-	CASSLSTQGRNSPLHF	TGTGCCAGCAGCCTTTCAACACAGGGACGGAATTCACCCCTCCACTTT
TRBV5-4	TRBD1	TRBJ2-7	16	-	CASSLGIQGTADEQYF	TGTGCCAGCAGCTTGGGAATACAGGGGACGGCGGACGAGCAGTACTTC
TRBV2	-	TRBJ2-2	15	-	CASSASRTGAGELFF	TGTGCCAGCAGTGCTTCCCGCACCGGGGCCGGGGAGCTGTTTTTT
TRBV7-2	-	TRBJ1-5	14	-	CASRGMGSNQPQHF	TGTGCCAGCCGAGGGATGGGTAGCAATCAGCCCCAGCATTTT
TRBV7-3	-	TRBJ2-5	13	-	CASSFSGGETQYF	TGTGCCAGCAGCTTTTCCGGTGGAGAGACCCAGTACTTC
TRBV20-1	-	TRBJ1-6	9	-	CSAGSPLHF	TGCAGTGCGGGGTCACCCCTCCACTTT
TRBV7-2	-	TRBJ1-1	13	-	CASSRNPGTEAFF	TGTGCCAGCAGCAGAAACCCGGGCACTGAAGCTTTCTTT
TRBV29-1	TRBD1	TRBJ1-5	14	-	CSVGDRRLGQPQHF	TGCAGCGTAGGGGACAGGCGTTTAGGGCAGCCCCAGCATTTT
TRBV2	-	TRBJ1-1	12	-	CASSETGTEAFF	TGTGCCAGCAGTGAGACCGGCACTGAAGCTTTCTTT
TRBV6-1	-	TRBJ1-2	14	-	CASSEGIETYRYTF	TGTGCCAGCAGTGAAGGCATCGAAACATATCGGTACACCTTC
TRBV9	-	TRBJ1-3	13	once	CASSVGGANTIYF	TGTGCCAGCAGCGTCGGGGGCGCGAACACCATATATTTT
TRBV5-1	TRBD1	TRBJ1-1	15	-	CASSLGGQGSTETFF	TGCGCCAGCAGCTTGGGTGGACAGGGAAGCACTGAAACTTTCTTT
TRBV7-2	-	TRBJ1-5	13	-	CASSPQENQPQHF	TGTGCCAGCAGCCCACAGGAAAATCAGCCCCAGCATTTT
TRBV5-4	-	TRBJ1-2	15	once	CASSLRGGLGQGYTF	TGTGCCAGCAGCTTGAGGGGGGGCTTAGGGCAAGGCTACACCTTC
TRBV18	-	TRBJ1-2	16	-	CASSPDGLITNYGYTF	TGTGCCAGCTCACCTGACGGGTTAATTACTAACTATGGCTACACCTTC
TRBV5-3	TRBD2	TRBJ2-3	21	-	CARSNYPGLAGGPVNRNTQYF	TGTGCCAGAAGCAATTACCCGGGACTAGCGGGGGGGCCAGTAAATAGAAATACGCAGTATTTT
TRBV18	TRBD1	TRBJ1-5	16	-	CASSPPVTGGYQPQHF	TGTGCCAGCTCACCACCCGTGACAGGGGGCTATCAGCCCCAGCATTTT
TRBV7-9	-	TRBJ2-7	16	-	CASSTSGDRGIYEQYF	TGTGCCAGCAGCACTAGCGGGGACAGGGGGATCTACGAGCAGTACTTC
TRBV7-7	TRBD2	TRBJ2-5	14	-	CASSLAGTRETQYF	TGTGCTAGCAGCTTAGCGGGGACTAGGGAGACCCAGTACTTC
TRBV28	TRBD1	TRBJ1-4	15	-	CASSQMDRVGEKLFF	TGTGCCAGCAGCCAAATGGACAGGGTGGGTGAAAAACTGTTTTTT
TRBV7-9	TRBD1	TRBJ1-2	16	-	CASSLAIGTGMSGYTF	TGTGCCAGCAGCTTAGCGATCGGGACAGGGATGAGCGGCTACACCTTC
TRBV6-1	-	TRBJ2-7	14	-	CASRTQTSSYEQYF	TGTGCCAGCAGAACACAGACAAGCTCCTACGAGCAGTACTTC
TRBV2	-	TRBJ1-6	14	few	CASSEDFDYSPLHF	TGTGCCAGCAGTGAAGACTTCGATTATTCACCCCTCCACTTT
TRBV5-1	-	TRBJ2-7	13	-	CASSLIGRYEQYF	TGCGCCAGCAGCCTGATAGGGAGGTACGAGCAGTACTTC
TRBV7-2	-	TRBJ2-2	16	-	CASSLRQGAGTGELFF	TGTGCCAGCAGCTTAAGACAGGGAGCGGGCACCGGGGAGCTGTTTTTT
TRBV6-5	TRBD1	TRBJ1-2	15	-	CATLGQGASGGGYTF	TGTGCCACATTGGGACAGGGGGCCAGTGGAGGGGGCTACACCTTC
TRBV30	TRBD2	TRBJ2-7	13	-	CAWSLGRDREQYF	TGTGCCTGGAGTTTAGGGAGGGACCGCGAGCAGTACTTC
TRBV20-1	TRBD2	TRBJ2-3	11	once	CSAGVPSGRDF	TGCAGTGCTGGGGTCCCTAGCGGGAGGGATTTT
TRBV18	-	TRBJ1-4	16	-	CASSPRQVSANEKLFF	TGTGCCAGCTCACCCCGACAGGTTTCGGCTAATGAAAAACTGTTTTTT
TRBV27	-	TRBJ1-2	19	-	CASSLFSGPQRATFYGYTF	TGTGCCAGCAGTTTATTCTCCGGGCCACAACGTGCGACCTTTTATGGCTACACCTTC
TRBV30	-	TRBJ1-2	13	-	CAWNDGSPAGYTF	TGTGCCTGGAACGACGGATCCCCCGCAGGCTACACCTTC
TRBV10-2	-	TRBJ2-7	15	-	CASSEDSDNSYEQYF	TGCGCCAGCAGTGAGGACAGCGACAACTCCTACGAGCAGTACTTC
TRBV7-2	TRBD2	TRBJ2-7	15	-	CASSLGTSGSYEQYF	TGTGCCAGCAGCTTAGGGACTAGCGGTTCCTACGAGCAGTACTTC
TRBV19	-	TRBJ2-1	14	once	CASRYGGPWNEQFF	TGTGCCAGTAGGTACGGGGGGCCGTGGAATGAGCAGTTCTTC
TRBV5-1	-	TRBJ1-2	13	-	CASSLAQNYGYTF	TGCGCCAGCAGCTTGGCCCAAAACTATGGCTACACCTTC
TRBV6-5	-	TRBJ1-2	14	few	CASSYSKGLDGYTF	TGTGCCAGCAGTTACTCGAAAGGGTTGGATGGCTACACCTTC
TRBV10-3	-	TRBJ2-3	15	-	CAISEKGGRTDTQYF	TGTGCCATCAGTGAGAAAGGGGGGCGCACAGATACGCAGTATTTT
TRBV20-1	-	TRBJ1-2	11	-	CSARDDQGYTF	TGCAGTGCTAGAGATGACCAGGGCTACACCTTC
TRBV7-2	TRBD2	TRBJ2-1	14	once	CASSNLLAGNEQFF	TGTGCCAGCAGCAACCTCCTAGCGGGCAATGAGCAGTTCTTC
TRBV28	-	TRBJ1-2	12	-	CASSPTVYGYTF	TGTGCCAGCAGCCCGACGGTCTATGGCTACACCTTC
TRBV7-8	TRBD1	TRBJ2-6	16	once	CASSPQTGTGANVLTF	TGTGCCAGCAGCCCGCAGACAGGGACTGGGGCCAACGTCCTGACTTTC
TRBV5-1	-	TRBJ1-4	13	once	CASSWNVNEKLFF	TGCGCCAGCAGCTGGAACGTTAATGAAAAACTGTTTTTT
TRBV6-6	-	TRBJ1-4	14	-	CASSQGDTNEKLFF	TGTGCCAGCAGTCAAGGGGATACTAATGAAAAACTGTTTTTT
TRBV27	TRBD1	TRBJ1-5	14	-	CASSLLQGQQPQHF	TGTGCCAGCAGTTTGCTACAGGGGCAGCAGCCCCAGCATTTT
TRBV19	-	TRBJ2-5	13	-	CASSTPTQETQYF	TGTGCCAGTAGTACCCCAACTCAAGAGACCCAGTACTTC
TRBV6-1	-	TRBJ1-2	12	-	CASSRVDYGYTF	TGTGCCAGCAGTAGGGTTGACTATGGCTACACCTTC
TRBV4-3	-	TRBJ2-3	16	-	CASSQERGTSTDTQYF	TGCGCCAGCAGCCAAGAGCGGGGAACTAGCACAGATACGCAGTATTTT